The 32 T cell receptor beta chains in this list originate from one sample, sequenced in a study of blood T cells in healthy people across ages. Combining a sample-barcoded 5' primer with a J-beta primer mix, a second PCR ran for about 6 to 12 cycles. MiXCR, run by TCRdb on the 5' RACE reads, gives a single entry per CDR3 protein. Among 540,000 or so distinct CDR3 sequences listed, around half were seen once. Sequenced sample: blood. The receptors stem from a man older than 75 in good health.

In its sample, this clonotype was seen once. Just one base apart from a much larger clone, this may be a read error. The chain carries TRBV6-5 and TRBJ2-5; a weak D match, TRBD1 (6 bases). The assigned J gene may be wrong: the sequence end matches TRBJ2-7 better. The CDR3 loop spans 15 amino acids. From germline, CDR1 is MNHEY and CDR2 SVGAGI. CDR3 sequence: CASSYGSGDWFEQYF. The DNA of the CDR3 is TGTGCCAGCAGTTACGGTTCAGGGGATTGGTTCGAGCAGTACTTC.

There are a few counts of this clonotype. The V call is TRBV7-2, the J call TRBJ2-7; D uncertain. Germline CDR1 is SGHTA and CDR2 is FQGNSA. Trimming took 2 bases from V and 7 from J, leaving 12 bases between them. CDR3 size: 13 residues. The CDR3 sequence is CASSLRVNWEQYF. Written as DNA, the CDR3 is TGTGCCAGCAGCTTAAGGGTTAATTGGGAGCAGTACTTC.

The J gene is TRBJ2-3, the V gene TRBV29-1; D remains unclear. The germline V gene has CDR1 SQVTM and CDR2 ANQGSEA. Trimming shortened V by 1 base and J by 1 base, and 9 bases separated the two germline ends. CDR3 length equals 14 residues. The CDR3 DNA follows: TGCAGCGTTGAAGTCCTCACGGGCACAGATACGCAGTATTTT. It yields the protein CSVEVLTGTDTQYF.

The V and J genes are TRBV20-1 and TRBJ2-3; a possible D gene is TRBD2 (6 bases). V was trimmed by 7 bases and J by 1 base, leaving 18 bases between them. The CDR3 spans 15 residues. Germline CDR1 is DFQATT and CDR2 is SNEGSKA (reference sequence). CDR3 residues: CSGRGLTGGTDTQYF. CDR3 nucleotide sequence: TGCAGTGGGAGGGGTTTAACCGGGGGCACAGATACGCAGTATTTT.

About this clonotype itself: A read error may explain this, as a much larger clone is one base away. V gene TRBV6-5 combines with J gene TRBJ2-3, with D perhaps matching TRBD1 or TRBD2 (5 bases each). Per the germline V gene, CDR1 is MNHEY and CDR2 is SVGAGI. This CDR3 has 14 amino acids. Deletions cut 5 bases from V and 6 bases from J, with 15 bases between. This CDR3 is CASSDWGKVDTQYF. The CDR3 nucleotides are TGTGCCAGCAGTGACTGGGGGAAAGTCGATACGCAGTATTTT.

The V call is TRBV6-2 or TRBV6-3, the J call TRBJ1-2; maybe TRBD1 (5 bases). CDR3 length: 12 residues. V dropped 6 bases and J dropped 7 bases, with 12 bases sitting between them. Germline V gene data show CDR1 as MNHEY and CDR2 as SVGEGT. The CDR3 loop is CASSLRTTGYTF. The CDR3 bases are TGTGCCAGCAGCCTCCGGACAACTGGCTACACCTTC.

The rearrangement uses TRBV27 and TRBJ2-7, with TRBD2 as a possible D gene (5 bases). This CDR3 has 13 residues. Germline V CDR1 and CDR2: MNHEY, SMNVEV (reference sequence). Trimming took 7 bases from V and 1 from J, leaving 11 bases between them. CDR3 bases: TGTGCCAGCATGAGAGGGTGGTCCTACGAGCAGTACTTC. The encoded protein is CASMRGWSYEQYF.

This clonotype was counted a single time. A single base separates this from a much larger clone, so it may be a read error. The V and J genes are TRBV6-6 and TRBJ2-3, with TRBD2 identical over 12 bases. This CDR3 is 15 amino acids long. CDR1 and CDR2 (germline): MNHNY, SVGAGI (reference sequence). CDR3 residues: CVSTPRTSGADTQYF. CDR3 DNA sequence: TGTGTCAGCACCCCGAGGACTAGCGGGGCTGATACGCAGTATTTT.

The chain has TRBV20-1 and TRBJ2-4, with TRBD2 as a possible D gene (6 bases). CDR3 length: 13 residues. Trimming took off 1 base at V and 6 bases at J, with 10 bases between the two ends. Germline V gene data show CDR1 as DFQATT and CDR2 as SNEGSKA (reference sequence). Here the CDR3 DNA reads TGCAGTGCTAGAGCTAGCGTGGGAAACATTCAGTACTTC. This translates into CSARASVGNIQYF.

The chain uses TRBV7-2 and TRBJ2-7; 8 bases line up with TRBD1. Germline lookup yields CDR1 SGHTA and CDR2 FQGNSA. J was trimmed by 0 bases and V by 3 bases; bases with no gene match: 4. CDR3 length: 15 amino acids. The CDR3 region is CASSFRTGSSYEQYF. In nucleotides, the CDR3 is TGTGCCAGCAGCTTCAGGACAGGGAGCTCCTACGAGCAGTACTTC.

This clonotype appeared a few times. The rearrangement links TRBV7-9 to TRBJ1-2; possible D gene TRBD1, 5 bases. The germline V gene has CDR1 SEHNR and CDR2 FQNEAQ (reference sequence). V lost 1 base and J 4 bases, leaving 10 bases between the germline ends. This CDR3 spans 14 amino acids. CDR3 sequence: CASSLGGAGYGYTF. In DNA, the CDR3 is TGTGCCAGCAGCTTAGGGGGCGCCGGCTATGGCTACACCTTC.

CDR3 region: CASSLVSGEGEQFF. In nucleotides, the CDR3 is TGTGCCAGCAGCTTAGTATCTGGAGAGGGCGAGCAGTTCTTC. This chain uses TRBV11-2 with TRBJ2-1; a weak D match, TRBD2 (5 bases). Germline CDR1 and CDR2: SGHAT and FQNNGV. The CDR3 is 14 amino acids. V lost 1 base and J 10 bases, leaving 14 bases between the germline ends.

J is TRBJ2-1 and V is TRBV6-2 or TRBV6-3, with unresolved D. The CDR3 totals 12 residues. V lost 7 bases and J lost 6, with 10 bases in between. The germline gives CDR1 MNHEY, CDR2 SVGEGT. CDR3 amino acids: CASKRGRNEQFF. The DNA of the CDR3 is TGTGCCAGCAAGCGAGGTCGCAATGAGCAGTTCTTC.

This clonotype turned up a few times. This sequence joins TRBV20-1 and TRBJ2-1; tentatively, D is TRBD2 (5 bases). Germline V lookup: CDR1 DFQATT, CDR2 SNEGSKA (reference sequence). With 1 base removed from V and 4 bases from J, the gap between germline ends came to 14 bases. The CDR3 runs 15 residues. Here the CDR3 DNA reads TGCAGTGCTAGAGGGGCCAGCGGACCTTACAATGAGCAGTTCTTC. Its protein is CSARGASGPYNEQFF.

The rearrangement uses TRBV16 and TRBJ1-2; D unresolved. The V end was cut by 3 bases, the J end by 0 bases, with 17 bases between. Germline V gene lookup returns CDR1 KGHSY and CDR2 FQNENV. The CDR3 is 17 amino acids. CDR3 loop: CASSHRSTGEPNYGYTF. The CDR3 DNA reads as TGTGCCAGCAGCCATCGGTCCACCGGGGAGCCTAACTATGGCTACACCTTC.

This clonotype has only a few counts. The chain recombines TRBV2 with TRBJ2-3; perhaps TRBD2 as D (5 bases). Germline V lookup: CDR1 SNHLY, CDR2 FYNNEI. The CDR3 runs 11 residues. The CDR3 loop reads CVYQRTDTQYF. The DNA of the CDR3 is TGTGTCTACCAGCGGACTGATACGCAGTATTTT.

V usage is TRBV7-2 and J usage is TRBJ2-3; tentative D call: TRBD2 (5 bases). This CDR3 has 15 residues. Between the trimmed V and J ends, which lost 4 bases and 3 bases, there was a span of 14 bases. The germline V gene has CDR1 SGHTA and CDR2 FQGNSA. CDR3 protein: CASSYGPGETDTQYF. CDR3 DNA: TGTGCCAGCAGCTACGGACCCGGGGAGACAGATACGCAGTATTTT.

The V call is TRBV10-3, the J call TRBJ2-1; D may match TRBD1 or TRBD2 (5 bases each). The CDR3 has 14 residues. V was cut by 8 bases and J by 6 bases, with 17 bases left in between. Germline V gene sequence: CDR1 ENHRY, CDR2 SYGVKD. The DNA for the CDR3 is TGTGCCATCGGGGACCCTATAATGACCAATGAGCAGTTCTTC. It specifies CAIGDPIMTNEQFF.

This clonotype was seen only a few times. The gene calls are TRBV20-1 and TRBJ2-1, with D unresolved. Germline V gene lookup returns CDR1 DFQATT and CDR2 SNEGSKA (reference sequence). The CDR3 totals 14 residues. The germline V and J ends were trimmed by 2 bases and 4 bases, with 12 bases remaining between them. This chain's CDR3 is CSARRLGLYNEQFF. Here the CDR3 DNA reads TGCAGTGCTAGAAGGCTAGGGCTTTACAATGAGCAGTTCTTC.

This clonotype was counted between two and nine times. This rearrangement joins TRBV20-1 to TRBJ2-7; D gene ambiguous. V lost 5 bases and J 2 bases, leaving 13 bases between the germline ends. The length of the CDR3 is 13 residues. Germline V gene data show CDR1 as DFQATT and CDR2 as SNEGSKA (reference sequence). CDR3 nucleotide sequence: TGCAGTGCTCGCGGATCCTCCCCCTACGAGCAGTACTTC. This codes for CSARGSSPYEQYF.

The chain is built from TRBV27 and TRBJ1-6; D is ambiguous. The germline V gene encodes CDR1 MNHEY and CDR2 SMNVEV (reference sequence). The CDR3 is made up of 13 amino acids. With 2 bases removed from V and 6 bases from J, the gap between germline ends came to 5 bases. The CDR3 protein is CASSLMSNSPLHF. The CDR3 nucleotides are TGTGCCAGCAGTTTAATGAGTAATTCACCCCTCCACTTT.

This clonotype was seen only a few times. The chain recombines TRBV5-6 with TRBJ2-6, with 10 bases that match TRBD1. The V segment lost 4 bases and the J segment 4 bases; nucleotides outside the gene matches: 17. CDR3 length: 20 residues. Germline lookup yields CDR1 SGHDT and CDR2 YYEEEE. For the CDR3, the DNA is TGTGCCAGCAGCCCTCAACCTTACGGGACAGGGGCCCCCGGGGCCAACGTCCTGACTTTC. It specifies CASSPQPYGTGAPGANVLTF.

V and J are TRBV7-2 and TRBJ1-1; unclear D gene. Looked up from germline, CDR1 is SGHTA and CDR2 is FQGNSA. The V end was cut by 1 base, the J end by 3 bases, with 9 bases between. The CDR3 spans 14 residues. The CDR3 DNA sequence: TGTGCCAGCAGCTTAGTAGGCCAGTACACTGAAGCTTTCTTT. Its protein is CASSLVGQYTEAFF.

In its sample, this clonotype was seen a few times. CDR3 residues: CASSLEFMREEQFF. CDR3 in DNA: TGTGCCAGCAGCTTAGAGTTTATGCGGGAAGAGCAGTTCTTC. The rearrangement links TRBV7-2 to TRBJ2-1; TRBD2 is a possible D gene (6 bases). The CDR3 spans 14 residues. The V gene's germline CDR1 is SGHTA and CDR2 FQGNSA. Trimming stripped 1 base from V and 10 bases from J, with 14 bases between.

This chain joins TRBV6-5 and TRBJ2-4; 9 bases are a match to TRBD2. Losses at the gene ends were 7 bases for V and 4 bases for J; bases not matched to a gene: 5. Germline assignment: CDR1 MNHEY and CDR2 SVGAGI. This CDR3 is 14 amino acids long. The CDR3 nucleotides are TGTGCCAGCACCAAGCGGGGGGAAAAAAACATTCAGTACTTC. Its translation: CASTKRGEKNIQYF.

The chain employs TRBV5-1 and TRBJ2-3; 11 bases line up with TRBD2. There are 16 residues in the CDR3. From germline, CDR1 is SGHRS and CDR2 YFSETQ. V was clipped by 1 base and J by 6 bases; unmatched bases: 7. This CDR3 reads CASSLPSSGGQDTQYF. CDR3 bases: TGCGCCAGCAGCTTGCCCTCTAGCGGGGGGCAGGATACGCAGTATTTT.

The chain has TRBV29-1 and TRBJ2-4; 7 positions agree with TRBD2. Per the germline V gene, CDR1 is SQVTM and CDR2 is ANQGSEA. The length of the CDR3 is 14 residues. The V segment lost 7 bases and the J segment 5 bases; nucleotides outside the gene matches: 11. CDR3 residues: CSARATREENIQYF. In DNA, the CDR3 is TGCAGCGCACGGGCCACCCGGGAGGAAAACATTCAGTACTTC. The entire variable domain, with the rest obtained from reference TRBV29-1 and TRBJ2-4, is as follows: SAVISQKPSRDICQRGTSLTIQCQVDSQVTMMFWYRQQPGQSLTLIATANQGSEATYESGFVIDKFPISRPNLTFSTLTVSNMSPEDSSIYLCSARATREENIQYFGAGTRLSVL.

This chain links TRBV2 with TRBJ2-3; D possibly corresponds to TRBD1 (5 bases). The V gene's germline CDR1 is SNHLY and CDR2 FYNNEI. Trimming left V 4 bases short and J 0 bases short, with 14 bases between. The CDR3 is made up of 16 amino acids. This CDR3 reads CASSADRAPSTDTQYF. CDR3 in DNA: TGTGCCAGCAGTGCTGACAGAGCTCCTAGCACAGATACGCAGTATTTT. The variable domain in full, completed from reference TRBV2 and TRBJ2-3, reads EPEVTQTPSHQVTQMGQEVILRCVPISNHLYFYWYRQILGQKVEFLVSFYNNEISEKSEIFDDQFSVERPDGSNFTLKIRSTKLEDSAMYFCASSADRAPSTDTQYFGPGTRLTVL.

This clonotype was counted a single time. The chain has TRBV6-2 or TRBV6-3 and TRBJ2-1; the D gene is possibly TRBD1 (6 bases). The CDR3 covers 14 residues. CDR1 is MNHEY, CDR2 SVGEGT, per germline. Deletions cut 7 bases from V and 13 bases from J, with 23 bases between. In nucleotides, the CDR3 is TGTGCCAGCAACCGGGACAATCCCCAAGAGACCCAGTTCTTC. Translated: CASNRDNPQETQFF.

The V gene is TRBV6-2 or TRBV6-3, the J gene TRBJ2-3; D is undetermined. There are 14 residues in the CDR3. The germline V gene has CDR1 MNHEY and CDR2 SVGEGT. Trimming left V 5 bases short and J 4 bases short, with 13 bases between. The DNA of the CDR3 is TGTGCCAGCAGTAAACTTCCCAAGGCAGATACGCAGTATTTT. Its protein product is CASSKLPKADTQYF.

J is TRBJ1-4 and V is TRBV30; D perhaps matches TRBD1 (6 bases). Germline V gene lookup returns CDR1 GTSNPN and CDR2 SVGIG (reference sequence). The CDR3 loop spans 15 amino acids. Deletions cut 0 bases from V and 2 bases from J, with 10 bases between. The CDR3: CAWSVGGGTNEKLFF. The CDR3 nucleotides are TGTGCCTGGAGTGTAGGAGGGGGGACTAATGAAAAACTGTTTTTT.

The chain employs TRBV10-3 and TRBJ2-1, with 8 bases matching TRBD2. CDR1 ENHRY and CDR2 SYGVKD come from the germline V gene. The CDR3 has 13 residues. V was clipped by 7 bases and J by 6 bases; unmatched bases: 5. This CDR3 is CAIKAGEPNEQFF. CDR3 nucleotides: TGTGCCATCAAAGCGGGGGAACCCAATGAGCAGTTCTTC.